This T cell receptor (beta chain) emerged from a study of OX40 agonist ivuxolimab in advanced cancers. Study-wide context: Patients took ivuxolimab, an agonistic anti-OX40 (CD134) antibody. The mean age was approximately 60 years, ranging from 23 to 79, with roughly four fifths of participants male.

The data were produced by immunoSEQ multiplex PCR, yet TCRdb's version contains in-frame clones alone and is incomplete. Altogether 40,000 to 45,000 clones are present, approximately 81% being singletons, with the ten largest covering roughly a sixth. A remark on this clone: Antigen specificity is unknown.

General study points: The study found among the lowest clonal expansion in partial responders at 0.1-3.0 mg/kg. Undetermined was the antigen specificity of the expanded peripheral T cells.

V was shortened by 1 base and J by 2 bases, with 12 bases between the two germline ends. Germline V gene sequence: CDR1 SGDLS, CDR2 YYNGEE. This CDR3 has 15 residues. Sequences were derived from CD4+ or CD8+ T cells sorted from blood, sampled in a trial of the OX40 agonist ivuxolimab. The rearrangement joins TRBV9 to TRBJ2-5, with a tentative D call TRBD2 (7 bases). The TCR originated in an adult with an advanced solid tumor such as melanoma, head and neck, liver or kidney cancer. CDR3 DNA sequence: TGTGCCAGCAGCGTACGCGGGGGCCCGCAAGAGACCCAGTACTTC. Translated, it gives CASSVRGGPQETQYF.